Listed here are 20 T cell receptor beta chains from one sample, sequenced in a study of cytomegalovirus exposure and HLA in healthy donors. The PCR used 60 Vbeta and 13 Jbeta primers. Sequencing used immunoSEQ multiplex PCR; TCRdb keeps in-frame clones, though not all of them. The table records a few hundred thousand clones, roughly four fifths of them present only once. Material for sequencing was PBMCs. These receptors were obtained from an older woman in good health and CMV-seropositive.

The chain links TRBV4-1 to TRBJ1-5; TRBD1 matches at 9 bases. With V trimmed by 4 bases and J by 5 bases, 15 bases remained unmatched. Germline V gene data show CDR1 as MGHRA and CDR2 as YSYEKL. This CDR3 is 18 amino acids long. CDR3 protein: CASSPRLSGTGRHQPQHF. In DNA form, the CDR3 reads TGCGCCAGCAGCCCCCGCCTATCAGGGACAGGGCGCCATCAGCCCCAGCATTTT.

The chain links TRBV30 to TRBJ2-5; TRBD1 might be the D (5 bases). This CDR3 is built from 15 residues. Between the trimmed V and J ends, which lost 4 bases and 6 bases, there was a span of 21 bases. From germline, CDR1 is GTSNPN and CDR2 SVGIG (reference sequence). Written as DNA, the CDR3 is TGTGCCTGGATCGCCCCTACAGGAAGGGAAAAGACCCAGTACTTC. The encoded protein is CAWIAPTGREKTQYF.

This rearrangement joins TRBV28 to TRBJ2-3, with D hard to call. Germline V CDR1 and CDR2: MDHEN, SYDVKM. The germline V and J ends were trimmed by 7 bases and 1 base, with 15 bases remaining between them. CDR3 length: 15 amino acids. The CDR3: CASNNPGVGTDTQYF. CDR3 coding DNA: TGTGCCAGCAACAACCCCGGAGTTGGCACAGATACGCAGTATTTT. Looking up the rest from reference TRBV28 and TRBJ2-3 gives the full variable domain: DVKVTQSSRYLVKRTGEKVFLECVQDMDHENMFWYRQDPGLGLRLIYFSYDVKMKEKGDIPEGYSVSREKKERFSLILESASTNQTSMYLCASNNPGVGTDTQYFGPGTRLTVL.

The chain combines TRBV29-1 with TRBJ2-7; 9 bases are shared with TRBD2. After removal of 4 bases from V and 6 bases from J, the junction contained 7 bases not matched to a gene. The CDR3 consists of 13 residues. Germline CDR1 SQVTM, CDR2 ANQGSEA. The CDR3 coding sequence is TGCAGCGTTGCCGTAGCGGGAGACGGCGAGCAGTACTTC. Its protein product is CSVAVAGDGEQYF.

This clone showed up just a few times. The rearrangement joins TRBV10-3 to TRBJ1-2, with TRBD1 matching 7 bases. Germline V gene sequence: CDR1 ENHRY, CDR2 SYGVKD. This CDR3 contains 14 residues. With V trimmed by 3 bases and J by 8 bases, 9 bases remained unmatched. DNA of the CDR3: TGTGCCATCAGTGAACTTACAGGGGAGTTCGGCTACACCTTC. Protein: CAISELTGEFGYTF.

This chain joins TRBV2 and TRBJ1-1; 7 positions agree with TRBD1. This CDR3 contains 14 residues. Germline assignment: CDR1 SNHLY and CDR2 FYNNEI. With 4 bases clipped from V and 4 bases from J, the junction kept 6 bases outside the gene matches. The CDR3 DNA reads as TGTGCCAGCAGTGGAGGACAGGCAATCACTGAAGCTTTCTTT. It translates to CASSGGQAITEAFF.

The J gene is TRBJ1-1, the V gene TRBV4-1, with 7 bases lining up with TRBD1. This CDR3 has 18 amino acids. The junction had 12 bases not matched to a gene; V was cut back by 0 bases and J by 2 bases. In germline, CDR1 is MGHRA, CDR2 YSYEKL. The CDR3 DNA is TGCGCCAGCAGCCAAGACAAACAGGGGAGCCCCCTTAACACTGAAGCTTTCTTT. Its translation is CASSQDKQGSPLNTEAFF.

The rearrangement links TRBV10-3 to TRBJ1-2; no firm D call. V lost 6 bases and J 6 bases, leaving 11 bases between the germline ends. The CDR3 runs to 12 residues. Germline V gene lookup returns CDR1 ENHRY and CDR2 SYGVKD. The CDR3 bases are TGTGCCATCAGATCAGGAGGGAATGGCTACACCTTC. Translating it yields CAIRSGGNGYTF.

The CDR3 DNA follows: TGTGCCAGCGCTAGCGGTACCTACGAGCAGTACTTC. Translation gives CASASGTYEQYF. This chain connects TRBV6-1 to TRBJ2-7; TRBD2 agrees at 7 bases. Germline CDR1 and CDR2: MNHNS and SASEGT. The CDR3 has 12 residues. V lost 8 bases to trimming and J lost 2 bases; unmatched junction nucleotides: 3.

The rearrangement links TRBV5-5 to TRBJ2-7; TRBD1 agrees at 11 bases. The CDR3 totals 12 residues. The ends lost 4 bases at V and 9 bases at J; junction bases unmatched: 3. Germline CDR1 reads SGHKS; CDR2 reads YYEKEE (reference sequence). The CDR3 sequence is CASSGGQGVQYF. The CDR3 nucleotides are TGTGCCAGCAGCGGGGGACAGGGGGTGCAGTACTTC. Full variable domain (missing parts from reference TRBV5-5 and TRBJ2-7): DAGVTQSPTHLIKTRGQQVTLRCSPISGHKSVSWYQQVLGQGPQFIFQYYEKEERGRGNFPDRFSARQFPNYSSELNVNALLLGDSALYLCASSGGQGVQYFGPGTRLTVT.

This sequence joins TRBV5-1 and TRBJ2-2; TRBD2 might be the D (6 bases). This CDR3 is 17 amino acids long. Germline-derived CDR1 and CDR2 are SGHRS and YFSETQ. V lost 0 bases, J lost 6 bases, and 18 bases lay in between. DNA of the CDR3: TGCGCCAGCAGCTTGGAAGGAGGGTTCTGGAATCCCGGGGAGCTGTTTTTT. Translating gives CASSLEGGFWNPGELFF.

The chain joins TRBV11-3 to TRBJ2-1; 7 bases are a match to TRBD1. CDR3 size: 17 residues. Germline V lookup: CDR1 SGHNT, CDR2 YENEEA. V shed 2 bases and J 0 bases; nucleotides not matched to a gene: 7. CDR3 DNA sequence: TGTGCCAGCAGCTTACGCAGGGGGTTATCCTCCTACAATGAGCAGTTCTTC. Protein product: CASSLRRGLSSYNEQFF. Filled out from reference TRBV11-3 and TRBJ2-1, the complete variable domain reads EAGVVQSPRYKIIEKKQPVAFWCNPISGHNTLYWYLQNLGQGPELLIRYENEEAVDDSQLPKDRFSAERLKGVDSTLKIQPAELGDSAVYLCASSLRRGLSSYNEQFFGPGTRLTVL.

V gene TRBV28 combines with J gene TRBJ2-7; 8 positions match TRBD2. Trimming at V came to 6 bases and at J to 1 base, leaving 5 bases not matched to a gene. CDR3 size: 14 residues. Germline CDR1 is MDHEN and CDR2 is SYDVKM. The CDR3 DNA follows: TGTGCCAGCAGCCAGCAGCGGGGGTCCTACGAGCAGTACTTC. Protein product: CASSQQRGSYEQYF.

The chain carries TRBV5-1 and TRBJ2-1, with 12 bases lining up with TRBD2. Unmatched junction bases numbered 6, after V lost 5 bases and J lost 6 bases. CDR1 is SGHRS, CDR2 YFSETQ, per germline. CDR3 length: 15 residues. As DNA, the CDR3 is TGCGCCAGCAGACCCGGGACTAGCGGGTCCAATGAGCAGTTCTTC. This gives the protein CASRPGTSGSNEQFF.

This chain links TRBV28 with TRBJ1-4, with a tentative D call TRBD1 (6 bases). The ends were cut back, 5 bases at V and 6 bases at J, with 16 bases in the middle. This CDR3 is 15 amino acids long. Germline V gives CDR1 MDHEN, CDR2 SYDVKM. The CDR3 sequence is CASSPSTGSYEKLFF. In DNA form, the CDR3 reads TGTGCCAGCAGTCCGTCTACAGGGTCCTATGAAAAACTGTTTTTT.

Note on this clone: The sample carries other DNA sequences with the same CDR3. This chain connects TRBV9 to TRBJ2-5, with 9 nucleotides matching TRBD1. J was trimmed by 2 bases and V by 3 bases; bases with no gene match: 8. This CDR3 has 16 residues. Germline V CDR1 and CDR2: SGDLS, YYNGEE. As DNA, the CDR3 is TGTGCCAGCAGCGGACGGACAGGGGAAGATCAAGAGACCCAGTACTTC. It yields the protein CASSGRTGEDQETQYF.

The CDR3 reads CSVGRGEAYEQYF. The DNA of the CDR3 is TGCAGCGTTGGCCGGGGGGAAGCCTACGAGCAGTACTTC. This sequence joins TRBV29-1 and TRBJ2-7; 7 bases agree with TRBD2. The length of the CDR3 is 13 residues. The V segment lost 4 bases and the J segment 2 bases; nucleotides outside the gene matches: 5. Germline loops: CDR1 SQVTM, CDR2 ANQGSEA.

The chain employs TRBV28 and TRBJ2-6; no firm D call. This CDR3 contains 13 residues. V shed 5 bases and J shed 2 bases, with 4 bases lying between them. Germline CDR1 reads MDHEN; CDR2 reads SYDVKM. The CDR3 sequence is CASSLAGANVLTF. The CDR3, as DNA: TGTGCCAGCAGTCTTGCTGGGGCCAACGTCCTGACTTTC.

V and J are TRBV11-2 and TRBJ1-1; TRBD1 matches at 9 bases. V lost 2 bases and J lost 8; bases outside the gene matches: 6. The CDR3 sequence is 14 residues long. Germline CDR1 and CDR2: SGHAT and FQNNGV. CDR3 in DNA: TGTGCCAGCAGCTTACGGACAGGGGAGGGGGAAGCTTTCTTT. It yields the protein CASSLRTGEGEAFF. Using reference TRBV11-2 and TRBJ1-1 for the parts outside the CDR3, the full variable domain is EAGVAQSPRYKIIEKRQSVAFWCNPISGHATLYWYQQILGQGPKLLIQFQNNGVVDDSQLPKDRFSAERLKGVDSTLKIQPAKLEDSAVYLCASSLRTGEGEAFFGQGTRLTVV.

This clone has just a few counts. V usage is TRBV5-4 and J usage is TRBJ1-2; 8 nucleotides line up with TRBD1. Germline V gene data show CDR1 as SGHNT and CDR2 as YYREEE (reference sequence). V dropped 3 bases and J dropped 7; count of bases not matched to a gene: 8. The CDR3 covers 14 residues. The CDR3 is CASSSGGEWRGYTF. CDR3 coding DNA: TGTGCCAGCAGCTCAGGGGGCGAGTGGCGTGGCTACACCTTC.